The 24 T cell receptor beta chains reported below all come from one sample, sequenced in a study of shared clonotypes between healthy human individuals (dated by TCRdb to the early 2020s). The library relied on the immunoSEQ multiplex PCR assay. Sourced from immuneACCESS, this table was stored by TCRdb with only in-frame sequences that have V and J called. A share of the clones is absent; for the studies checked, an unresolved V gene accounts for under half, and the remainder has no known explanation. Counted in this sample were about 980,000 clones; less than 85% of them appeared once. The ten most abundant clones make up about 1.5% of the sample. Sequenced material: memory CD4+ T cells sorted from blood. In light of the paper, this sample's cell subset or site label describes: CD45RA-negative fraction. The receptors were gathered from a man aged 18 to 30 in good health.

Only one count was recorded for this clone. The J gene is TRBJ2-1, the V gene TRBV9, with 11 bases that match TRBD2. The CDR3 length is 16 residues. Germline CDR1 reads SGDLS; CDR2 reads YYNGEE. Losses at the gene ends were 3 bases for V and 9 bases for J; bases not matched to a gene: 11. The CDR3, as DNA: TGTGCCAGCAGCGAGCGACTAGCGGGAAGGCAAGGTGAGCAGTTCTTC. It translates to CASSERLAGRQGEQFF. The whole variable domain, filled in from reference TRBV9 and TRBJ2-1, reads DSGVTQTPKHLITATGQRVTLRCSPRSGDLSVYWYQQSLDQGLQFLIQYYNGEERAKGNILERFSAQQFPDLHSELNLSSLELGDSALYFCASSERLAGRQGEQFFGPGTRLTVL.

V usage is TRBV29-1 and J usage is TRBJ1-1; a possible D gene is TRBD1 (5 bases). Trimming removed 4 bases from V and 1 base from J, with 13 bases in between. CDR3 length: 14 residues. CDR1 is SQVTM, CDR2 ANQGSEA, per germline. CDR3 DNA: TGCAGCGTTGCTCGGGGCGGACGGAACACTGAAGCTTTCTTT. It encodes CSVARGGRNTEAFF.

The chain couples TRBV10-3 to TRBJ2-6, with TRBD1 identical over 12 bases. The V segment lost 4 bases and the J segment 2 bases; nucleotides outside the gene matches: 3. CDR3 length equals 17 residues. CDR1 is ENHRY and CDR2 is SYGVKD in the germline V gene. Here the CDR3 DNA reads TGTGCCATCAGTGGGGGGACAGGGGGCCCTGGGGCCAACGTCCTGACTTTC. Residues: CAISGGTGGPGANVLTF.

Points on this clone: One end of the junction fails to match germline, which may point to a read error. This chain uses TRBV11-2 with TRBJ2-5; D is perhaps TRBD2 (5 bases). Germline V gives CDR1 SGHAT, CDR2 FQNNGV. The CDR3 is made up of 13 amino acids. CDR3 DNA sequence: TGTGCCAGCAGCATAGAGGGTGGGAAGACCCAGTACTTC. Its protein is CASSIEGGKTQYF.

The rearrangement links TRBV7-9 to TRBJ1-1; 9 nucleotides agree with TRBD1. The CDR3 has 15 residues. V shed 5 bases, J shed 1 base, and the junction held 5 bases outside the gene matches. CDR1 and CDR2 (germline): SEHNR, FQNEAQ (reference sequence). The CDR3 bases are TGTGCCAGCAGCCGACGGGACAGGGCGAACACTGAAGCTTTCTTT. It specifies CASSRRDRANTEAFF. The whole variable domain, remainder taken from reference TRBV7-9 and TRBJ1-1, is DTGVSQNPRHKITKRGQNVTFRCDPISEHNRLYWYRQTLGQGPEFLTYFQNEAQLEKSRLLSDRFSAERPKGSFSTLEIQRTEQGDSAMYLCASSRRDRANTEAFFGQGTRLTVV.

In this sample, this clone turned up a few times. CDR3 DNA sequence: TGTGCCAGTAGTACGACCGATAATTCACCCCTCCACTTT. Its translation: CASSTTDNSPLHF. This chain joins TRBV19 and TRBJ1-6, with D unclear. This CDR3 has 13 amino acids. The germline CDR1 and CDR2 sequences are LNHDA and SQIVND (reference sequence). Between the trimmed V and J ends, which lost 4 bases and 5 bases, there was a span of 6 bases.

This rearrangement joins TRBV28 to TRBJ1-2; D is possibly TRBD1 (5 bases). V was pared by 1 base and J by 8 bases, with 14 bases between. Germline assignment: CDR1 MDHEN and CDR2 SYDVKM. The CDR3 is 14 amino acids. CDR3 in DNA: TGTGCCAGCAGTTTATTAGTGACAGATCACGGCTACACCTTC. This encodes CASSLLVTDHGYTF.

CDR3 in amino acids: CATGKGGSTDTQYF. In DNA, the CDR3 is TGTGCCACCGGGAAGGGCGGGAGCACAGATACGCAGTATTTT. The rearrangement uses TRBV15 and TRBJ2-3; D might be TRBD2 (5 bases). The CDR3 loop spans 14 amino acids. Germline loops: CDR1 LNHNV, CDR2 YYDKDF (reference sequence). Trimming removed 8 bases at V and 0 bases at J, with 12 bases between.

This clone came up a few times. The gene calls are TRBV11-2 and TRBJ2-7; possibly TRBD1 for D (5 bases). Germline CDR1 and CDR2: SGHAT and FQNNGV. This CDR3 is 14 amino acids long. Trimming removed 1 base from V and 2 bases from J, with 9 bases in between. The CDR3 spells CASSLVGAPYEQYF. The DNA for the CDR3 is TGTGCCAGCAGCTTAGTAGGGGCCCCCTACGAGCAGTACTTC. The whole variable domain, filled in from reference TRBV11-2 and TRBJ2-7, reads EAGVAQSPRYKIIEKRQSVAFWCNPISGHATLYWYQQILGQGPKLLIQFQNNGVVDDSQLPKDRFSAERLKGVDSTLKIQPAKLEDSAVYLCASSLVGAPYEQYFGPGTRLTVT.

The chain is built from TRBV25-1 and TRBJ2-7, with D uncertain. V was pared by 0 bases and J by 3 bases, with 6 bases between. Germline-derived CDR1 and CDR2 are MGHDK and SYGVNS. There are 13 residues in the CDR3. The CDR3 is CASSEYTDYEQYF. CDR3 sequence (DNA): TGTGCCAGCAGTGAATACACAGACTACGAGCAGTACTTC.

This chain joins TRBV4-1 and TRBJ1-2; D not certain. CDR3 length: 14 residues. Trimming took off 1 base at V and 8 bases at J, with 14 bases between the two ends. Germline values: CDR1 MGHRA, CDR2 YSYEKL. The CDR3 DNA follows: TGCGCCAGCAGCCAAGGCGGGGTCGCTTGGGGCTACACCTTC. This translates into CASSQGGVAWGYTF.

The rearrangement uses TRBV5-1 and TRBJ2-5; perhaps TRBD2 as D (6 bases). Looked up from germline, CDR1 is SGHRS and CDR2 is YFSETQ. V lost 7 bases and J 9 bases, leaving 16 bases between the germline ends. The CDR3 contains 12 residues. The CDR3 DNA reads as TGCGCCAGCTCACCTTTTTCGGGGGCCCAGTACTTC. It encodes CASSPFSGAQYF.

Comment on this clone: Different DNA sequences within this sample yield the same CDR3. The chain combines TRBV7-2 with TRBJ2-7; TRBD2 agrees at 12 bases. The CDR3 has 15 amino acids. Germline V gene data show CDR1 as SGHTA and CDR2 as FQGNSA. V lost 5 bases to trimming and J lost 2 bases; unmatched junction nucleotides: 4. CDR3 amino acids: CASSPLAGGPYEQYF. The CDR3, as DNA: TGTGCCAGCAGCCCCCTAGCGGGAGGGCCCTACGAGCAGTACTTC.

The count of this clone is one. The gene calls are TRBV7-3 and TRBJ2-5; no firm D call. Germline CDR1 SGHTA, CDR2 FQGTGA. V lost 5 bases to trimming and J lost 4 bases, with 11 bases between them. The CDR3 runs to 13 residues. For the CDR3, the DNA is TGTGCCAGCAGCCTACAAAGGAGAGAGACCCAGTACTTC. Encoded protein: CASSLQRRETQYF.

This clone showed up just a few times. The rearrangement joins TRBV5-5 to TRBJ2-1, with 10 positions matching TRBD2. The junction had 12 bases not matched to a gene; V was cut back by 3 bases and J by 12 bases. CDR1 and CDR2 (germline): SGHKS, YYEKEE (reference sequence). This CDR3 has 15 residues. CDR3 residues: CASSSLGPSGRGQFF. The CDR3 DNA sequence: TGTGCCAGCAGCTCGTTGGGTCCTAGCGGGAGAGGGCAGTTCTTC.

The chain employs TRBV5-6 and TRBJ2-5; 9 nucleotides line up with TRBD1. CDR1 SGHDT and CDR2 YYEEEE come from the germline V gene. V gave up 2 bases and J gave up 4 bases; unmatched junction bases: 12. The CDR3 spans 17 residues. CDR3 residues: CASSFLPGQGTGETQYF. CDR3 DNA: TGTGCCAGCAGCTTCTTACCGGGACAGGGTACAGGAGAGACCCAGTACTTC.

CDR3 in DNA: TGTGCCAGCAGCCTGAGCCGGGCCCAGAGCTCTGGAAACACCATATATTTT. Its protein product is CASSLSRAQSSGNTIYF. The chain couples TRBV7-2 to TRBJ1-3; D gene ambiguous. CDR1 is SGHTA, CDR2 FQGNSA, per germline. The CDR3 has 17 residues. The V gene lost 5 bases and the J gene lost 0 bases, with 17 bases spanning the gap.

The sample holds a few counts of this clone. This chain links TRBV20-1 with TRBJ2-3, with D possibly matching TRBD2 (6 bases). Per the germline V gene, CDR1 is DFQATT and CDR2 is SNEGSKA (reference sequence). With 3 bases removed from V and 11 bases from J, the gap between germline ends came to 12 bases. The CDR3 spans 11 residues. CDR3 sequence (DNA): TGCAGTGCTAGCTGGGACTCGAGGCAGTATTTT. This gives the protein CSASWDSRQYF.

This chain joins TRBV6-1 and TRBJ2-1, with a tentative D call TRBD2 (7 bases). This CDR3 comprises 15 residues. CDR1 and CDR2 (germline): MNHNS, SASEGT. Trimming took off 2 bases at V and 6 bases at J, with 14 bases between the two ends. The CDR3 sequence: CASSEPGGPFNEQFF. In DNA form, the CDR3 reads TGTGCCAGCAGTGAACCCGGGGGGCCTTTCAATGAGCAGTTCTTC.

This clone came up once. This rearrangement joins TRBV4-3 to TRBJ1-6; D is unclear. Germline-derived CDR1 and CDR2 are LGHNA and YSLEER. V was trimmed by 6 bases and J by 5 bases, leaving 8 bases between them. This CDR3 is 13 amino acids long. CDR3 sequence: CASSQVNNSPLHF. CDR3 sequence (DNA): TGCGCCAGCAGTCAGGTGAATAATTCACCCCTCCACTTT.

As regards this clone: A much bigger clone sits one base away, suggesting this may be a read error. The chain is built from TRBV7-9 and TRBJ2-5, with 7 positions matching TRBD2. The CDR3 runs 15 residues. The V segment lost 1 base and the J segment 0 bases; nucleotides outside the gene matches: 2. Germline CDR1 SEHNR, CDR2 FQNEAQ (reference sequence). In DNA form, the CDR3 reads TGTGCCAGCAGCTTAGACGGGGGGTACCAAGAGACCCAGTACTTC. It yields the protein CASSLDGGYQETQYF.

This clone came up once. This clone may be a read error of a much larger clone one base away. Other DNA sequences in the same sample also yield this CDR3. The V call is TRBV5-1, the J call TRBJ1-4; D remains unclear. With 0 bases removed from V and 7 bases from J, the gap between germline ends came to 10 bases. The CDR3 sequence is 14 residues long. The germline CDR1 and CDR2 sequences are SGHRS and YFSETQ. The CDR3 protein is CASSLGGGGEKLFF. The CDR3 DNA reads TGCGCCAGCAGCTTGGGGGGAGGCGGTGAAAAACTGTTTTTT.

This clone was detected only once. This chain uses TRBV7-9 with TRBJ1-2; D is perhaps TRBD1 (5 bases). The CDR3 runs to 12 residues. The ends were cut back, 1 base at V and 12 bases at J, with 12 bases in the middle. CDR1 and CDR2 (germline): SEHNR, FQNEAQ (reference sequence). The DNA for the CDR3 is TGTGCCAGCAGCTTAGTAGAGGACAAGCACACCTTC. Protein: CASSLVEDKHTF.

This clone was counted a few times. This chain uses TRBV10-1 with TRBJ1-5, with D uncertain. The CDR3 covers 14 residues. Trimming shortened V by 6 bases and J by 0 bases, and 9 bases separated the two germline ends. CDR1 WNHNN and CDR2 SYGVQD come from the germline V gene (reference sequence). CDR3 sequence (DNA): TGCGCCAGCAGCCCCGGGAATAGCAATCAGCCCCAGCATTTT. Translation: CASSPGNSNQPQHF.